This TCR beta chain was recorded in a study of shared clonotypes between healthy human individuals. Once extracted for a subset, genomic DNA was divided evenly among several immunoSEQ plates. The method was immunoSEQ multiplex PCR; TCRdb's version includes in-frame clones alone and lacks a portion of them. In the table there are about 2 million clones, approximately 94% of which are singletons. On this clone itself: The target antigen is unknown.

Germline CDR1 reads MNHNS; CDR2 reads SASEGT. The CDR3 covers 15 residues. V shed 8 bases, J shed 3 bases, and the junction held 7 bases outside the gene matches. Study-wide findings and caveats: The study sampled only blood, and tissue repertoires likely differ. The rarefaction results pointed to incomplete sorted-subset sequencing despite large depth.

CD45RO-negative, CCR7-positively selected cells formed the naive CD8 fraction, excluding terminally differentiated effector memory CD45RA+ cells. Adults of Caucasian background living in Nashville, Tennessee made up all donors. Material for sequencing was naive CD8+ T cells sorted from blood. The TCR comes from a man between 18 and 29 years old in good health. J is TRBJ1-6 and V is TRBV6-1, with 7 bases matching TRBD1. CDR3 nucleotide sequence: TGTGCCAGCGAGAGAGGGACAGACTATAATTCACCCCTCCACTTT. The encoded protein is CASERGTDYNSPLHF.